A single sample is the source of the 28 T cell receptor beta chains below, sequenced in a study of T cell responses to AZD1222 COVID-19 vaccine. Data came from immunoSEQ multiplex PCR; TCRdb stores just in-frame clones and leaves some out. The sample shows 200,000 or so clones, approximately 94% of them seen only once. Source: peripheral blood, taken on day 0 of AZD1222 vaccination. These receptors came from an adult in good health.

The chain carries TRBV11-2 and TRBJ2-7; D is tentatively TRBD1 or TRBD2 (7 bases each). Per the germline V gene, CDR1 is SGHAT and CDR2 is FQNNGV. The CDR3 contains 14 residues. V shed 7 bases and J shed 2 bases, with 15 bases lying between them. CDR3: CASTVGGGTYEQYF. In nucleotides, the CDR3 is TGTGCCAGCACCGTGGGAGGGGGCACCTACGAGCAGTACTTC.

The CDR3 DNA follows: TGTGCCAGCAGCCCTACCGGGCGGGAGACCCAGTACTTC. Its translation: CASSPTGRETQYF. The chain has TRBV27 and TRBJ2-5; D is unresolved. Trimming shortened V by 6 bases and J by 5 bases, and 13 bases separated the two germline ends. Germline loops: CDR1 MNHEY, CDR2 SMNVEV (reference sequence). The CDR3 length is 13 residues.

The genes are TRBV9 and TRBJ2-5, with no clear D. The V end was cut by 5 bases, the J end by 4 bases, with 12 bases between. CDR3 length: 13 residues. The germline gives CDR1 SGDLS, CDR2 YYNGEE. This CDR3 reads CASSPSPIETQYF. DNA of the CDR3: TGTGCCAGCAGTCCCTCGCCGATAGAGACCCAGTACTTC.

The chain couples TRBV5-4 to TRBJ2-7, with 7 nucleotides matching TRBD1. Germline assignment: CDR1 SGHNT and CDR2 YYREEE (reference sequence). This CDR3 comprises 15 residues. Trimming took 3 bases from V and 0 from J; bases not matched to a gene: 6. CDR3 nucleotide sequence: TGTGCCAGCAGCTGGACAGGCCCAAGCTCCTACGAGCAGTACTTC. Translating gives CASSWTGPSSYEQYF. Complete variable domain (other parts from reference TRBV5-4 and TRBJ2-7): ETGVTQSPTHLIKTRGQQVTLRCSSQSGHNTVSWYQQALGQGPQFIFQYYREEENGRGNFPPRFSGLQFPNYSSELNVNALELDDSALYLCASSWTGPSSYEQYFGPGTRLTVT.

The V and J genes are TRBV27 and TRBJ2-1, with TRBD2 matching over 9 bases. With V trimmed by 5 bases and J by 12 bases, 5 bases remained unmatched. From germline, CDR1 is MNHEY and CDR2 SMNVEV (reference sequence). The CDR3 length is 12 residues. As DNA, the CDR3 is TGTGCCAGCAGTCTCCTAGCGGGACGGCAGTTCTTC. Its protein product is CASSLLAGRQFF.

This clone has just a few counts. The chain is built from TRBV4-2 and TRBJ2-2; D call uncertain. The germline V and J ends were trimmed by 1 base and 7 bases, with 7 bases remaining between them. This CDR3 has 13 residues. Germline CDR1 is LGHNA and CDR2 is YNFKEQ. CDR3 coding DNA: TGTGCCAGCAGCCAAGGTACCCTCGGGGAGCTGTTTTTT. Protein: CASSQGTLGELFF.

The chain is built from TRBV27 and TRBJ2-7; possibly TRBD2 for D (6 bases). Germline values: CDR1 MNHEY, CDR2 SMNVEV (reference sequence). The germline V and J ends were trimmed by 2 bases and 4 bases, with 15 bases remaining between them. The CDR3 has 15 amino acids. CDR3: CASSLGGGGNYEQYF. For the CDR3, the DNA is TGTGCCAGCAGTTTAGGGGGTGGGGGGAATTACGAGCAGTACTTC.

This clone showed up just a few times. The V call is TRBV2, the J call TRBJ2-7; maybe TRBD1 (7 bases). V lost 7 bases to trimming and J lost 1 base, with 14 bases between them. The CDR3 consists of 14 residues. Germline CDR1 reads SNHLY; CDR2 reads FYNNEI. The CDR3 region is CASTWSGGSYEQYF. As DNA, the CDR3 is TGTGCCAGCACGTGGTCAGGGGGGTCCTACGAGCAGTACTTC.

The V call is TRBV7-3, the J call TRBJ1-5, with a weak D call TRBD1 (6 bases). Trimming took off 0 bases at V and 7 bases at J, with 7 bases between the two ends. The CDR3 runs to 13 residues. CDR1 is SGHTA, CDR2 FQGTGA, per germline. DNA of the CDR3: TGTGCCAGCAGCTTAACGGACAGACAGCCCCAGCATTTT. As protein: CASSLTDRQPQHF.

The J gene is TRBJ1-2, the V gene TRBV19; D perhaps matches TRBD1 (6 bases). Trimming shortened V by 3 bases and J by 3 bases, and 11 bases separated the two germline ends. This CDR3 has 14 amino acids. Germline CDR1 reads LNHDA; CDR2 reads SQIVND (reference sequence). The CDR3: CASSMGAEHYGYTF. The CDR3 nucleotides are TGTGCCAGTAGTATGGGGGCAGAGCACTATGGCTACACCTTC. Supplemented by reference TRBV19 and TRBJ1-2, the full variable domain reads DGGITQSPKYLFRKEGQNVTLSCEQNLNHDAMYWYRQDPGQGLRLIYYSQIVNDFQKGDIAEGYSVSREKKESFPLTVTSAQKNPTAFYLCASSMGAEHYGYTFGSGTRLTVV.

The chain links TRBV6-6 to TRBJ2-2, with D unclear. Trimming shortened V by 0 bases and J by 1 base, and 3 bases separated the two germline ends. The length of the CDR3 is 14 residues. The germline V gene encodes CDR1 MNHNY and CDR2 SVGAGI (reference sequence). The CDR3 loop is CASSYSVNTGELFF. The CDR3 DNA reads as TGTGCCAGCAGTTACTCGGTGAACACCGGGGAGCTGTTTTTT.

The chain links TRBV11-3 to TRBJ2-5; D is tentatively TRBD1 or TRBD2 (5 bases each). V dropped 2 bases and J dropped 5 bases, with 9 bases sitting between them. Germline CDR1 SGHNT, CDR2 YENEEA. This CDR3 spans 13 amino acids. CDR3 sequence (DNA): TGTGCCAGCAGCTTACGTTGGGGGGAGACCCAGTACTTC. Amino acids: CASSLRWGETQYF.

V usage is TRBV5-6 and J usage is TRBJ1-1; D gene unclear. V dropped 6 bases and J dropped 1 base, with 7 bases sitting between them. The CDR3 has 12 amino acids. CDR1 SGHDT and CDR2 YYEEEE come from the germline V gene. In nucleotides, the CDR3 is TGTGCCAGCACCTCATGGAACACTGAAGCTTTCTTT. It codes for CASTSWNTEAFF.

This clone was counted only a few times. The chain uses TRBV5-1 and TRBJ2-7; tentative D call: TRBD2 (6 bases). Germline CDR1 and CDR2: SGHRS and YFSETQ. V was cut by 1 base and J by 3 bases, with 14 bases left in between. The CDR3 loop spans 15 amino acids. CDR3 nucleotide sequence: TGCGCCAGCAGCTTGCGATCCGGGGGTGGCTACGAGCAGTACTTC. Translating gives CASSLRSGGGYEQYF.

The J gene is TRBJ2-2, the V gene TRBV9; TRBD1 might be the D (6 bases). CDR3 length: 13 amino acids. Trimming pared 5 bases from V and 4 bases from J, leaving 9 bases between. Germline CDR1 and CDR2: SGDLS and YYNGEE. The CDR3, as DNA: TGTGCCAGCAGGGGGACAACCACCGGGGAGCTGTTTTTT. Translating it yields CASRGTTTGELFF.

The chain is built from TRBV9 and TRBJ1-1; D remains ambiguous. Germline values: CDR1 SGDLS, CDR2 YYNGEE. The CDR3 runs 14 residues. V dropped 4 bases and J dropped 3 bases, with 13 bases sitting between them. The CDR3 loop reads CASSPGPGYTEAFF. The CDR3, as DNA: TGTGCCAGCAGCCCTGGCCCGGGCTACACTGAAGCTTTCTTT. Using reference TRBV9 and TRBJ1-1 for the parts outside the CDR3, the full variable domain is DSGVTQTPKHLITATGQRVTLRCSPRSGDLSVYWYQQSLDQGLQFLIQYYNGEERAKGNILERFSAQQFPDLHSELNLSSLELGDSALYFCASSPGPGYTEAFFGQGTRLTVV.

Here the CDR3 reads CASSLLNTGELFF. CDR3 nucleotides: TGTGCCAGCAGCTTATTGAACACCGGGGAGCTGTTTTTT. This chain uses TRBV7-9 with TRBJ2-2, with D hard to call. The CDR3 loop spans 13 amino acids. Per germline, CDR1 SEHNR and CDR2 FQNEAQ (reference sequence). The V end was cut by 2 bases, the J end by 1 base, with 2 bases between. The full variable domain, with the rest looked up from reference TRBV7-9 and TRBJ2-2, is DTGVSQNPRHKITKRGQNVTFRCDPISEHNRLYWYRQTLGQGPEFLTYFQNEAQLEKSRLLSDRFSAERPKGSFSTLEIQRTEQGDSAMYLCASSLLNTGELFFGEGSRLTVL.

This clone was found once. The CDR3 sequence is CASSLEDNAFF. CDR3 in DNA: TGTGCCAGCAGCTTAGAGGACAACGCTTTCTTT. The chain has TRBV5-6 and TRBJ1-1; the D gene is possibly TRBD1 (5 bases). The germline CDR1 and CDR2 sequences are SGHDT and YYEEEE. Trimming left V 2 bases short and J 11 bases short, with 10 bases between. The CDR3 extends over 11 amino acids.

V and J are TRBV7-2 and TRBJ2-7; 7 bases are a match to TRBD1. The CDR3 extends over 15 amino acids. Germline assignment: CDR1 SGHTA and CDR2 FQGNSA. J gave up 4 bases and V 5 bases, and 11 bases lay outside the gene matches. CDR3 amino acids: CASSPRTGSRYEQYF. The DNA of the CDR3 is TGTGCCAGCAGCCCTCGGACAGGTAGTAGGTACGAGCAGTACTTC.

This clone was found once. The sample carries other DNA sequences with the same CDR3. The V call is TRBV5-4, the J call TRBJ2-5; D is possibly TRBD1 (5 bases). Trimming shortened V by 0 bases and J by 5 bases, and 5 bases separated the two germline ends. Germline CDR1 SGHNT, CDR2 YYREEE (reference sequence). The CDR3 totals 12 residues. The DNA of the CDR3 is TGTGCCAGCAGCTTGGCAGGGGAGACCCAGTACTTC. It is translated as CASSLAGETQYF.

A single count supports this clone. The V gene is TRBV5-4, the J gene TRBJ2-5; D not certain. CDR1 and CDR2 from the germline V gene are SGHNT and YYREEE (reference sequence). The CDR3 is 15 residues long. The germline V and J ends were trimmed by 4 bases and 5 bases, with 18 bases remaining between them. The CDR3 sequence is CASSKDPTGWETQYF. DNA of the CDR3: TGTGCCAGCAGCAAGGACCCGACCGGGTGGGAGACCCAGTACTTC.

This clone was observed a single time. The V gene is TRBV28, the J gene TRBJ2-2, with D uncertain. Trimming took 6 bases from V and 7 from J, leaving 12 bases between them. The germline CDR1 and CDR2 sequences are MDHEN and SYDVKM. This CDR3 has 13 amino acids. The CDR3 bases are TGTGCCAGCAGAAGTCCATACGGCGGGGAGCTGTTTTTT. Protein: CASRSPYGGELFF. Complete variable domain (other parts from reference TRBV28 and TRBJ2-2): DVKVTQSSRYLVKRTGEKVFLECVQDMDHENMFWYRQDPGLGLRLIYFSYDVKMKEKGDIPEGYSVSREKKERFSLILESASTNQTSMYLCASRSPYGGELFFGEGSRLTVL.

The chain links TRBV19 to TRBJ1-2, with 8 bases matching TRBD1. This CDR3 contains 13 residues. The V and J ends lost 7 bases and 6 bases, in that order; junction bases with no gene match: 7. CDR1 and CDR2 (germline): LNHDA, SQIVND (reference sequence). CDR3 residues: CASTLRDRNGYTF. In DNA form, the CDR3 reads TGTGCCAGTACCCTCCGGGACAGGAATGGCTACACCTTC.

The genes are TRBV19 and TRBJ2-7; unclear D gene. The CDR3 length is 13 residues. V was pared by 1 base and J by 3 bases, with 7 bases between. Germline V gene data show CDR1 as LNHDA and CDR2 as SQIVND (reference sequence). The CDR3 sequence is CASSIARSYEQYF. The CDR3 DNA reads TGTGCCAGTAGTATAGCAAGAAGCTACGAGCAGTACTTC. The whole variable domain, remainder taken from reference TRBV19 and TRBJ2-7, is DGGITQSPKYLFRKEGQNVTLSCEQNLNHDAMYWYRQDPGQGLRLIYYSQIVNDFQKGDIAEGYSVSREKKESFPLTVTSAQKNPTAFYLCASSIARSYEQYFGPGTRLTVT.

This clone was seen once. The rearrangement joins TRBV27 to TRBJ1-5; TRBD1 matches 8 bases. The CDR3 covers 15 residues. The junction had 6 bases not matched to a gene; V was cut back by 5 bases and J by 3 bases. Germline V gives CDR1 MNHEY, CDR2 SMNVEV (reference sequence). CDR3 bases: TGTGCCAGCAGTCGTGGCAGGGGGCCCAATCAGCCCCAGCATTTT. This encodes CASSRGRGPNQPQHF.

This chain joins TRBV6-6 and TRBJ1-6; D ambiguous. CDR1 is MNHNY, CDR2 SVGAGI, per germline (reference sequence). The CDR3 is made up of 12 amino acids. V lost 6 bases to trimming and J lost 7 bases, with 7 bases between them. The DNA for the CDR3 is TGTGCCAGCAGGCAGGCGAATTCACCCCTCCACTTT. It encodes CASRQANSPLHF.

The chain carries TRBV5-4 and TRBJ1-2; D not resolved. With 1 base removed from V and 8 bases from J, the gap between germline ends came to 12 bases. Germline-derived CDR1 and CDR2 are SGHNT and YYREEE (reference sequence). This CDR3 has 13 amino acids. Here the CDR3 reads CASSLLVRHGYTF. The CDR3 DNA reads TGTGCCAGCAGCTTGTTGGTACGTCACGGCTACACCTTC.

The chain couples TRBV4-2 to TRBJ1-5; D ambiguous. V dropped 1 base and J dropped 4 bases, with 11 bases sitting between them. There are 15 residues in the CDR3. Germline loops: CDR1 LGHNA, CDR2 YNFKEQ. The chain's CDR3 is CASSQGPQGNQPQHF. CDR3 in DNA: TGTGCCAGCAGCCAAGGGCCTCAAGGAAATCAGCCCCAGCATTTT.